Detailed here is one T cell receptor beta chain. Its matching antigen is unknown. Per germline, CDR1 SGHTA and CDR2 FQGTGA. Unmatched junction bases numbered 5, after V lost 5 bases and J lost 6 bases. The CDR3 runs 14 residues. This entry belongs to a study of T-cell reconstitution after alpha-beta-depleted transplantation in children. The study's findings and limits: There were some patients whose high TCRbeta diversity at day 60 came from surviving recipient T cells and thymic progenitors.

The TCRbeta library incorporated unique molecular identifiers. One entry per CDR3 protein results from TCRdb running MiXCR on the PCR reads. The sample includes some 600,000 distinct CDR3 sequences, 10% to 15% seen only once; the top ten take around 2.2%. Sequenced here: PBMCs, mostly from graft donor cells, sampled 360 days after TCRalphabeta/CD19-depleted stem cell transplant. The chain links TRBV7-3 to TRBJ2-3, with 10 positions matching TRBD2. The TCR sequence derives from a male patient younger than 18 who had a stem cell transplant for acute myeloid leukemia, so the T cells may come from the graft donor. In DNA form, the CDR3 reads TGTGCCAGCAGCCGACTAGCGGGCATCGATACGCAGTATTTT. Translated, it gives CASSRLAGIDTQYF.